The 26 T cell receptor beta chains listed next were all sequenced from one sample in a study of cytomegalovirus exposure and HLA in healthy donors (TCRdb year 2017). Libraries were constructed by the immunoSEQ multiplex PCR assay. The multiplex PCR relied on a mix of 60 forward primers for TCR Vbeta segments and 13 reverse primers for TCR Jbeta segments. TCRdb took over this immuneACCESS table, retaining in-frame rearrangements with V and J assigned. Such tables are incomplete; in checked studies, under half of the missing clones stem from an unresolved V gene, and the remainder is unexplained. This sample has fewer than 350,000 clones in its table, and about 87% of those were observed once. Of the sample, about 2.5% falls within the top ten clones. Sequences were obtained from PBMCs. These receptors came from a young woman in good health and CMV-seronegative.

The chain combines TRBV6-1 with TRBJ1-2; D is unresolved. Germline V gives CDR1 MNHNS, CDR2 SASEGT. The germline V and J ends were trimmed by 9 bases and 4 bases, with 9 bases remaining between them. The CDR3 sequence is 11 residues long. For the CDR3, the DNA is TGTGCCAGTTCCTACAGCTATGGCTACACCTTC. This gives the protein CASSYSYGYTF.

The chain uses TRBV2 and TRBJ2-7; 9 nucleotides line up with TRBD1. The CDR3 sequence is 16 residues long. CDR1 is SNHLY and CDR2 is FYNNEI in the germline V gene. Losses at the gene ends were 3 bases for V and 3 bases for J; bases not matched to a gene: 9. The CDR3 protein is CASSDPRTGDNYEQYF. In DNA form, the CDR3 reads TGTGCCAGCAGTGACCCACGGACAGGGGACAACTACGAGCAGTACTTC.

The rearrangement joins TRBV18 to TRBJ2-7; TRBD1 is a possible D gene (6 bases). This CDR3 has 13 residues. The germline V gene encodes CDR1 KGHSH and CDR2 LQKENI. V lost 6 bases, J lost 3 bases, and 12 bases lay in between. Here the CDR3 DNA reads TGTGCCAGCTCCCTCGGACAGAACTACGAGCAGTACTTC. Protein product: CASSLGQNYEQYF.

The chain has TRBV12-5 and TRBJ1-3; 12 positions match TRBD1. The germline gives CDR1 LGHNT, CDR2 FRNRAP. CDR3 length: 17 amino acids. V shed 1 base, J shed 1 base, and the junction held 2 bases outside the gene matches. CDR3 region: CASGLEGQGASGNTIYF. The CDR3 bases are TGTGCTAGTGGTTTGGAGGGACAGGGGGCTTCTGGAAACACCATATATTTT.

CDR3 in amino acids: CASSLTGTGYEQYF. The CDR3 DNA is TGTGCCAGCAGCTTGACCGGGACAGGCTACGAGCAGTACTTC. The rearrangement uses TRBV9 and TRBJ2-7; 8 bases align to TRBD1. Germline V gene sequence: CDR1 SGDLS, CDR2 YYNGEE. The CDR3 spans 14 residues. J gave up 3 bases and V 4 bases, and 6 bases lay outside the gene matches.

J is TRBJ2-7 and V is TRBV30; 11 nucleotides match TRBD2. With V trimmed by 8 bases and J by 1 base, 4 bases remained unmatched. The length of the CDR3 is 13 residues. The germline V gene encodes CDR1 GTSNPN and CDR2 SVGIG (reference sequence). For the CDR3, the DNA is TGTGCCGCCACTAGCGGGGGATCCTACGAGCAGTACTTC. Residues: CAATSGGSYEQYF.

The chain couples TRBV19 to TRBJ2-3; 8 bases are a match to TRBD2. Germline lookup yields CDR1 LNHDA and CDR2 SQIVND (reference sequence). This CDR3 contains 16 residues. Germline trimming cut 6 bases from V and 0 bases from J; bases unmatched to any gene: 8. CDR3 loop: CASRNGGVSSTDTQYF. The CDR3 DNA follows: TGTGCCAGTAGAAACGGGGGGGTGTCTAGCACAGATACGCAGTATTTT.

The J gene is TRBJ1-6, the V gene TRBV28, with 10 bases matching TRBD1. The J segment lost 5 bases and the V segment lost 6 bases, leaving 10 bases of the junction unmatched. This CDR3 comprises 17 residues. The germline V gene has CDR1 MDHEN and CDR2 SYDVKM. In nucleotides, the CDR3 is TGTGCCAGCAGGACTTCCGGGACAGGGGTAAATAATTCACCCCTCCACTTT. It specifies CASRTSGTGVNNSPLHF.

The chain carries TRBV25-1 and TRBJ2-3, with TRBD2 matching 8 bases. J gave up 7 bases and V 4 bases, and 10 bases lay outside the gene matches. CDR1 and CDR2 (germline): MGHDK, SYGVNS. CDR3 size: 15 residues. Written as DNA, the CDR3 is TGTGCCAGCAGTGTCGGGGCGGGGGGTGCCCATACGCAGTATTTT. It encodes CASSVGAGGAHTQYF.

The V gene is TRBV10-3, the J gene TRBJ1-5; D is unresolved. CDR1 is ENHRY and CDR2 is SYGVKD in the germline V gene. The CDR3 runs to 15 residues. Trimming removed 4 bases from V and 6 bases from J, with 16 bases in between. The CDR3 loop is CAISGSSGISQPQHF. CDR3 in DNA: TGTGCCATCAGTGGGTCGTCGGGTATCAGTCAGCCCCAGCATTTT.

The chain has TRBV10-2 and TRBJ2-3, with D possibly being TRBD1 (5 bases). The CDR3 has 15 amino acids. The germline V and J ends were trimmed by 3 bases and 8 bases, with 18 bases remaining between them. Germline CDR1 and CDR2: WSHSY and SAAADI. CDR3 amino acids: CASSEAALRQSTQYF. CDR3 bases: TGCGCCAGCAGTGAAGCCGCTCTTAGACAGTCTACGCAGTATTTT.

V and J are TRBV19 and TRBJ2-5; D might be TRBD2 (5 bases). The germline V and J ends were trimmed by 4 bases and 3 bases, with 15 bases remaining between them. From germline, CDR1 is LNHDA and CDR2 SQIVND (reference sequence). The CDR3 has 15 residues. The CDR3 region has the DNA TGTGCCAGTAGTAGTGTGAGTTCCGGGAAAGAGACCCAGTACTTC. Translation gives CASSSVSSGKETQYF.

This chain connects TRBV21-1 to TRBJ2-7; the listed D gene, TRBD2, was not tested against the DNA. TRBV21-1 is given as a pseudogene. This CDR3 comprises 14 residues. For the CDR3, the DNA is TGTTCCTCTCTCGATGCGGGGGCAGGGGCCGAGCAGTACTTC. Encoded protein: CSSLDAGAGAEQYF.

The gene calls are TRBV10-3 and TRBJ2-5; 7 bases agree with TRBD2. The J call may be in error: the DNA end matches TRBJ2-7 better. This CDR3 is 15 amino acids long. Germline V gene data show CDR1 as ENHRY and CDR2 as SYGVKD. DNA of the CDR3: TGTGCCATCGGGGGAGGGGAAATATCTCGGCTCGAGCAGTACTTC. Translating it yields CAIGGGEISRLEQYF.

The CDR3 DNA follows: TGTGCCAGCCCCCCGAGCTCTGGAAACACCATATATTTT. Amino acids: CASPPSSGNTIYF. The chain links TRBV19 to TRBJ1-3, with no clear D. Trimming left V 9 bases short and J 0 bases short, with 9 bases between. This CDR3 spans 13 amino acids. Germline V gene data show CDR1 as LNHDA and CDR2 as SQIVND (reference sequence).

This chain uses TRBV10-3 with TRBJ2-2, with D possibly being TRBD2 (5 bases). CDR3 size: 16 residues. Germline V lookup: CDR1 ENHRY, CDR2 SYGVKD. The ends were cut back, 6 bases at V and 4 bases at J, with 18 bases in the middle. CDR3 amino acids: CAIRHGETGFTGELFF. CDR3 DNA: TGTGCCATCAGGCACGGGGAAACGGGCTTCACCGGGGAGCTGTTTTTT.

The V and J genes are TRBV10-2 and TRBJ1-1; a weak D match, TRBD1 (5 bases). The germline CDR1 and CDR2 sequences are WSHSY and SAAADI. Trimming took 0 bases from V and 2 from J, leaving 13 bases between them. The CDR3 runs 16 residues. The CDR3 region is CASSESGHGQNTEAFF. CDR3 DNA: TGCGCCAGCAGTGAGTCTGGACACGGACAAAACACTGAAGCTTTCTTT.

This clone was observed a single time. The chain has TRBV4-1 and TRBJ1-2; the D is unclear. Trimming pared 4 bases from V and 6 bases from J, leaving 15 bases between. CDR3 length equals 14 residues. From germline, CDR1 is MGHRA and CDR2 YSYEKL. For the CDR3, the DNA is TGCGCCAGCAGCCCCTATGATACGGGAAATGGCTACACCTTC. This sequence encodes CASSPYDTGNGYTF.

The CDR3 nucleotides are TGCGCCAGCAGCGGACGGGACAGCTCGGAAGCTTTCTTT. Translation: CASSGRDSSEAFF. J is TRBJ1-1 and V is TRBV5-1; 7 positions match TRBD1. This CDR3 is built from 13 residues. The germline V gene encodes CDR1 SGHRS and CDR2 YFSETQ. The V gene end was trimmed by 4 bases and the J gene end by 8 bases; junction bases not matched to a gene: 8.

This clone was counted between two and nine times. The J gene is TRBJ2-2, the V gene TRBV6-1; TRBD1 matches at 7 bases. Germline V CDR1 and CDR2: MNHNS, SASEGT. The CDR3 runs to 16 residues. The V segment lost 2 bases and the J segment 3 bases; nucleotides outside the gene matches: 6. The CDR3 is CASSEQQGWYTGELFF. CDR3 nucleotide sequence: TGTGCCAGCAGTGAACAACAGGGGTGGTACACCGGGGAGCTGTTTTTT.

The chain's CDR3 is CASSGGYDTIYF. CDR3 in DNA: TGTGCCAGCAGTGGAGGGTACGACACCATATATTTT. V usage is TRBV2 and J usage is TRBJ1-3; the D is unclear. Germline V CDR1 and CDR2: SNHLY, FYNNEI. The CDR3 is 12 residues long. V lost 4 bases to trimming and J lost 8 bases, with 9 bases between them.

The rearrangement joins TRBV29-1 to TRBJ1-2; perhaps TRBD1 as D (6 bases). Trimming cost V 7 bases and J 5 bases, with 17 bases left between them. CDR3 length equals 13 residues. Germline-derived CDR1 and CDR2 are SQVTM and ANQGSEA. CDR3 sequence (DNA): TGCAGCGCTACCGGGACAAAAACTTATGGCTACACCTTC. Translated: CSATGTKTYGYTF.

The rearrangement uses TRBV12-5 and TRBJ2-7; 10 nucleotides align to TRBD1. The CDR3 is 15 amino acids. Looked up from germline, CDR1 is LGHNT and CDR2 is FRNRAP. J gave up 6 bases and V 6 bases, and 11 bases lay outside the gene matches. Written as DNA, the CDR3 is TGTGCTAGTGGAACCTGGACAGGGGGGACCCGCGAGCAGTACTTC. Protein sequence: CASGTWTGGTREQYF.

The J gene is TRBJ1-1, the V gene TRBV2; D gene ambiguous. The CDR3 contains 13 residues. The germline V gene encodes CDR1 SNHLY and CDR2 FYNNEI. The ends were cut back, 8 bases at V and 1 base at J, with 11 bases in the middle. In DNA form, the CDR3 reads TGTGCCAGCTGCCGAGAGGAGAACACTGAAGCTTTCTTT. It is translated as CASCREENTEAFF.

This chain links TRBV4-2 with TRBJ2-3; TRBD2 matches 9 bases. The ends lost 5 bases at V and 2 bases at J; junction bases unmatched: 11. The CDR3 is made up of 17 amino acids. Germline loops: CDR1 LGHNA, CDR2 YNFKEQ. This chain's CDR3 is CASSKGGGASLTDTQYF. As DNA, the CDR3 is TGTGCCAGCAGCAAGGGCGGGGGGGCAAGTCTCACAGATACGCAGTATTTT.

The chain links TRBV7-6 to TRBJ1-3; D is uncertain. V was pared by 2 bases and J by 0 bases, with 5 bases between. Germline values: CDR1 SGHVS, CDR2 FNYEAQ. The CDR3 has 14 amino acids. The CDR3 nucleotides are TGTGCCAGCAGCTTAATCCACTCTGGAAACACCATATATTTT. This sequence encodes CASSLIHSGNTIYF.